The 31 T cell receptor beta chains below all came from one sample that was sequenced in a study of T cells after somatic rescue of genetic block. Data came from immunoSEQ multiplex PCR; TCRdb stores just in-frame clones and leaves some out. The table shows 67,000 or so clones, with under 95% occurring only once. The sequencing input was peripheral blood mononuclear cells (PBMCs). The receptors originated from a man aged 25 to 45.

The CDR3 sequence: CASSEAGLGGEQFF. In DNA, the CDR3 is TGTGCCAGCAGTGAAGCCGGCTTGGGGGGTGAGCAGTTCTTC. The chain combines TRBV2 with TRBJ2-1; tentative D call: TRBD2 (6 bases). Trimming pared 0 bases from V and 9 bases from J, leaving 12 bases between. The CDR3 sequence is 14 residues long. From germline, CDR1 is SNHLY and CDR2 FYNNEI.

The count of this clone is one. In nucleotides, the CDR3 is TGTGCCAGCAGTTTCATACAGGGGGCAAATTCACCCCTCCACTTT. Amino acid sequence: CASSFIQGANSPLHF. The rearrangement joins TRBV27 to TRBJ1-6; 9 bases are a match to TRBD1. CDR3 length: 15 residues. The V gene end was trimmed by 3 bases and the J gene end by 7 bases; junction bases not matched to a gene: 4. Per germline, CDR1 MNHEY and CDR2 SMNVEV (reference sequence).

In its sample, this clone was seen once. The genes are TRBV2 and TRBJ2-5, with a weak D call TRBD2 (7 bases). Trimming removed 6 bases at V and 2 bases at J, with 13 bases between. This CDR3 is built from 14 residues. The germline V gene encodes CDR1 SNHLY and CDR2 FYNNEI. CDR3 loop: CASSGGGAQETQYF. CDR3 coding DNA: TGTGCCAGCAGCGGTGGGGGGGCTCAAGAGACCCAGTACTTC. Drawing the rest from reference TRBV2 and TRBJ2-5, the complete variable domain is EPEVTQTPSHQVTQMGQEVILRCVPISNHLYFYWYRQILGQKVEFLVSFYNNEISEKSEIFDDQFSVERPDGSNFTLKIRSTKLEDSAMYFCASSGGGAQETQYFGPGTRLLVL.

The chain links TRBV7-9 to TRBJ2-2; 11 bases fit TRBD1. Germline lookup yields CDR1 SEHNR and CDR2 FQNEAQ (reference sequence). The CDR3 is 16 residues long. The J segment lost 4 bases and the V segment lost 5 bases, leaving 6 bases of the junction unmatched. CDR3 nucleotide sequence: TGTGCCAGCAGCCCTCTGGGACAGGGGGGCACCGGGGAGCTGTTTTTT. The encoded protein is CASSPLGQGGTGELFF.

This sequence joins TRBV27 and TRBJ1-2, with a tentative D call TRBD1 (5 bases). Per the germline V gene, CDR1 is MNHEY and CDR2 is SMNVEV (reference sequence). Trimming cost V 3 bases and J 4 bases, with 12 bases left between them. This CDR3 comprises 14 residues. Here the CDR3 reads CASSFSGGGYGYTF. In DNA, the CDR3 is TGTGCCAGCAGTTTTAGTGGGGGGGGCTATGGCTACACCTTC.

The genes are TRBV9 and TRBJ1-1, with a possible D match to TRBD1 (5 bases). The CDR3 is made up of 13 amino acids. Trimming took off 5 bases at V and 6 bases at J, with 14 bases between the two ends. Germline V CDR1 and CDR2: SGDLS, YYNGEE. The CDR3, as DNA: TGTGCCAGCAGTCCGGTGACAGACGCTGAAGCTTTCTTT. Protein sequence: CASSPVTDAEAFF.

This clone occurred a few times. The chain combines TRBV13 with TRBJ2-5; D ambiguous. From germline, CDR1 is PRHDT and CDR2 FYEKMQ (reference sequence). This CDR3 region has 13 residues. V lost 5 bases to trimming and J lost 3 bases, with 10 bases between them. The CDR3, as DNA: TGTGCCAGCAGCCCCGCATTCAAAGAGACCCAGTACTTC. The encoded protein is CASSPAFKETQYF.

The sample holds a few counts of this clone. This chain joins TRBV6-1 and TRBJ2-7; maybe TRBD1 (5 bases). Germline lookup yields CDR1 MNHNS and CDR2 SASEGT. This CDR3 comprises 14 residues. V shed 10 bases and J shed 1 base, with 17 bases lying between them. Here the CDR3 DNA reads TGTGCCACCTTTCTTGGGGCAGGATCCTACGAGCAGTACTTC. This translates into CATFLGAGSYEQYF.

This clone was seen just once. The V gene is TRBV6-1, the J gene TRBJ1-1; D perhaps matches TRBD1 (5 bases). CDR1 MNHNS and CDR2 SASEGT come from the germline V gene. This CDR3 spans 13 amino acids. V was shortened by 2 bases and J by 6 bases, with 10 bases between the two germline ends. This CDR3 is CASSESGEAEAFF. CDR3 bases: TGTGCCAGCAGTGAATCGGGGGAAGCTGAAGCTTTCTTT.

DNA for the CDR3: TGCGCCAGCAGTGGGGGAATGGGACAGGGGGGTTCACCCCTCCACTTT. Protein: CASSGGMGQGGSPLHF. The chain couples TRBV10-2 to TRBJ1-6; TRBD1 matches at 11 bases. The CDR3 runs to 16 residues. CDR1 and CDR2 (germline): WSHSY, SAAADI. V trimming: 4 bases; J trimming: 9 bases; junction bases outside the gene matches: 8.

A single count supports this clone. V and J are TRBV7-2 and TRBJ2-1; 11 bases map to TRBD2. Germline values: CDR1 SGHTA, CDR2 FQGNSA. This CDR3 region has 15 residues. With V trimmed by 3 bases and J by 5 bases, 3 bases remained unmatched. The CDR3 DNA reads as TGTGCCAGCAGCTTTAGCGGGGGGGGTCACAATGAGCAGTTCTTC. It specifies CASSFSGGGHNEQFF. Filled out from reference TRBV7-2 and TRBJ2-1, the complete variable domain reads GAGVSQSPSNKVTEKGKDVELRCDPISGHTALYWYRQSLGQGLEFLIYFQGNSAPDKSGLPSDRFSAERTGGSVSTLTIQRTQQEDSAVYLCASSFSGGGHNEQFFGPGTRLTVL.

The V gene is TRBV18, the J gene TRBJ2-5, with unresolved D. V was pared by 0 bases and J by 1 base, with 9 bases between. The CDR3 is made up of 15 amino acids. CDR1 and CDR2 (germline): KGHSH, LQKENI. The DNA of the CDR3 is TGTGCCAGCTCACCACCGCGAGATGGCCAAGAGACCCAGTACTTC. This codes for CASSPPRDGQETQYF.

The rearrangement joins TRBV11-2 to TRBJ2-3; D assignment may be TRBD1 or TRBD2 (6 bases each). Germline V gene data show CDR1 as SGHAT and CDR2 as FQNNGV. Trimming took 2 bases from V and 0 from J, leaving 12 bases between them. The CDR3 is 16 residues long. Here the CDR3 reads CASSLSGGPSTDTQYF. The DNA for the CDR3 is TGTGCCAGCAGCTTATCTGGGGGGCCTAGCACAGATACGCAGTATTTT.

J is TRBJ1-2 and V is TRBV6-1; 9 bases fit TRBD1. V shed 9 bases, J shed 4 bases, and the junction held 3 bases outside the gene matches. Germline CDR1 is MNHNS and CDR2 is SASEGT. The CDR3 runs 12 residues. The CDR3 nucleotides are TGTGCCAGAGGGGGACAGGGCTATGGCTACACCTTC. Encoded protein: CARGGQGYGYTF.

A single count supports this clone. The chain joins TRBV20-1 to TRBJ2-5, with a weak D call TRBD1 (5 bases). CDR1 and CDR2 from the germline V gene are DFQATT and SNEGSKA (reference sequence). Trimming left V 7 bases short and J 0 bases short, with 6 bases between. CDR3 length: 11 residues. CDR3 loop: CSGQHQETQYF. The CDR3 region has the DNA TGCAGTGGACAGCACCAAGAGACCCAGTACTTC.

This sequence joins TRBV2 and TRBJ2-1; D remains ambiguous. CDR1 is SNHLY and CDR2 is FYNNEI in the germline V gene. The CDR3 consists of 14 residues. V was cut by 2 bases and J by 5 bases, with 10 bases left in between. This CDR3 reads CASSEPELHNEQFF. The CDR3 nucleotides read TGTGCCAGCAGTGAACCGGAGCTCCACAATGAGCAGTTCTTC.

V usage is TRBV6-6 and J usage is TRBJ1-1; D is undetermined. This CDR3 has 13 amino acids. Deletions cut 0 bases from V and 4 bases from J, with 6 bases between. CDR1 and CDR2 from the germline V gene are MNHNY and SVGAGI (reference sequence). The CDR3 nucleotides are TGTGCCAGCAGTTACTCCGTGTCCACTGAAGCTTTCTTT. Protein product: CASSYSVSTEAFF.

This rearrangement joins TRBV28 to TRBJ1-1; 7 nucleotides match TRBD1. The ends lost 2 bases at V and 1 base at J; junction bases unmatched: 10. This CDR3 is 17 amino acids long. In germline, CDR1 is MDHEN, CDR2 SYDVKM. The CDR3 reads CASSLDLGQTKNTEAFF. CDR3 DNA sequence: TGTGCCAGCAGTTTAGATTTGGGACAGACAAAGAACACTGAAGCTTTCTTT.

V is TRBV6-5 and J is TRBJ2-7; TRBD1 matches at 8 bases. The CDR3 spans 15 residues. After removal of 7 bases from V and 5 bases from J, the junction contained 13 bases not matched to a gene. CDR1 MNHEY and CDR2 SVGAGI come from the germline V gene. The CDR3 DNA is TGTGCCAGCACGCGTACCTACAGGGGGATCCACGAGCAGTACTTC. Translated, it gives CASTRTYRGIHEQYF.

The V gene is TRBV27, the J gene TRBJ1-1; D remains ambiguous. The CDR3 extends over 14 amino acids. From germline, CDR1 is MNHEY and CDR2 SMNVEV (reference sequence). With 5 bases removed from V and 5 bases from J, the gap between germline ends came to 15 bases. For the CDR3, the DNA is TGTGCCAGCAGTATACAGATGAGAATGACTGAAGCTTTCTTT. It is translated as CASSIQMRMTEAFF.

The rearrangement joins TRBV7-6 to TRBJ1-2; possibly TRBD1 for D (6 bases). Germline V gives CDR1 SGHVS, CDR2 FNYEAQ. Trimming removed 1 base from V and 5 bases from J, with 14 bases in between. The CDR3 runs to 15 residues. The CDR3: CASSLEPGARYGYTF. For the CDR3, the DNA is TGTGCCAGCAGCTTAGAGCCGGGGGCGCGTTATGGCTACACCTTC.

The chain combines TRBV2 with TRBJ2-2; 8 bases are shared with TRBD2. CDR1 is SNHLY, CDR2 FYNNEI, per germline. The CDR3 length is 15 residues. The J segment lost 5 bases and the V segment lost 4 bases, leaving 6 bases of the junction unmatched. The CDR3 loop is CASSAERGRTGELFF. CDR3 DNA: TGTGCCAGCAGTGCCGAGCGGGGGCGTACCGGGGAGCTGTTTTTT.

This chain uses TRBV7-9 with TRBJ2-7; D might be TRBD2 (6 bases). Germline V CDR1 and CDR2: SEHNR, FQNEAQ (reference sequence). This CDR3 spans 16 amino acids. V gave up 6 bases and J gave up 4 bases, with 22 bases separating them. The CDR3 loop is CASSPDRRDLRYEQYF. CDR3 bases: TGTGCCAGCAGTCCCGACCGGCGGGACCTCAGATACGAGCAGTACTTC.

This rearrangement joins TRBV5-1 to TRBJ2-7, with 8 bases aligning to TRBD1. V gave up 3 bases and J gave up 0 bases; unmatched junction bases: 8. Germline V CDR1 and CDR2: SGHRS, YFSETQ. The CDR3 loop spans 16 amino acids. The CDR3 reads CASSWPGTGLSYEQYF. The CDR3 DNA is TGCGCCAGCAGCTGGCCAGGGACAGGCCTCTCCTACGAGCAGTACTTC. The whole variable domain, remainder taken from reference TRBV5-1 and TRBJ2-7, is KAGVTQTPRYLIKTRGQQVTLSCSPISGHRSVSWYQQTPGQGLQFLFEYFSETQRNKGNFPGRFSGRQFSNSRSEMNVSTLELGDSALYLCASSWPGTGLSYEQYFGPGTRLTVT.

V and J are TRBV30 and TRBJ1-5; 11 bases are shared with TRBD1. Germline V gives CDR1 GTSNPN, CDR2 SVGIG (reference sequence). The CDR3 runs 15 residues. Germline trimming cut 2 bases from V and 4 bases from J; bases unmatched to any gene: 4. Written as DNA, the CDR3 is TGTGCCTGGAGTACCGGGACAGGGGGAAATCAGCCCCAGCATTTT. Its translation is CAWSTGTGGNQPQHF. Complete variable domain (other parts from reference TRBV30 and TRBJ1-5): SQTIHQWPATLVQPVGSPLSLECTVEGTSNPNLYWYRQAAGRGLQLLFYSVGIGQISSEVPQNLSASRPQDRQFILSSKKLLLSDSGFYLCAWSTGTGGNQPQHFGDGTRLSIL.

The rearrangement joins TRBV27 to TRBJ2-7, with 8 positions matching TRBD2. The germline V gene has CDR1 MNHEY and CDR2 SMNVEV (reference sequence). CDR3 length: 13 amino acids. J gave up 2 bases and V 6 bases, and 3 bases lay outside the gene matches. The CDR3 nucleotides read TGTGCCAGCAGCCCCGGGAGGGCCTACGAGCAGTACTTC. Amino acid sequence: CASSPGRAYEQYF.

The chain uses TRBV6-6 and TRBJ2-2; no firm D call. V was trimmed by 3 bases and J by 1 base, leaving 9 bases between them. The length of the CDR3 is 15 residues. Germline values: CDR1 MNHNY, CDR2 SVGAGI (reference sequence). CDR3 in DNA: TGTGCCAGCAGTTATAAGACGGAGAACACCGGGGAGCTGTTTTTT. Its translation is CASSYKTENTGELFF.

The J gene is TRBJ2-7, the V gene TRBV9; 14 positions agree with TRBD2. V dropped 3 bases and J dropped 5; count of bases not matched to a gene: 7. The germline V gene has CDR1 SGDLS and CDR2 YYNGEE. The CDR3 consists of 16 residues. The CDR3 sequence: CASSEGGLAGVDEQYF. The CDR3 DNA follows: TGTGCCAGCAGCGAGGGGGGACTAGCGGGAGTGGACGAGCAGTACTTC.

The V gene is TRBV28, the J gene TRBJ1-1, with D unclear. Germline CDR1 MDHEN, CDR2 SYDVKM. Trimming stripped 5 bases from V and 7 bases from J, with 14 bases between. The CDR3 extends over 13 amino acids. CDR3 sequence reads: CASSLGLGVEAFF. For the CDR3, the DNA is TGTGCCAGCAGTCTCGGGTTGGGAGTTGAAGCTTTCTTT.

In nucleotides, the CDR3 is TGTGCCAGTAGTAAACTAGCGGGGGAGGCCTACGAGCAGTACTTC. It is translated as CASSKLAGEAYEQYF. V gene TRBV19 combines with J gene TRBJ2-7, with 11 bases aligning to TRBD2. The junction had 4 bases not matched to a gene; V was cut back by 4 bases and J by 2 bases. Germline CDR1 reads LNHDA; CDR2 reads SQIVND (reference sequence). The length of the CDR3 is 15 residues.

The chain couples TRBV13 to TRBJ2-7; D not resolved. The CDR3 contains 15 residues. V was cut by 4 bases and J by 0 bases, with 13 bases left in between. The germline gives CDR1 PRHDT, CDR2 FYEKMQ (reference sequence). This chain's CDR3 is CASSWVGNNSYEQYF. CDR3 coding DNA: TGTGCCAGCAGCTGGGTGGGTAATAACTCCTACGAGCAGTACTTC.